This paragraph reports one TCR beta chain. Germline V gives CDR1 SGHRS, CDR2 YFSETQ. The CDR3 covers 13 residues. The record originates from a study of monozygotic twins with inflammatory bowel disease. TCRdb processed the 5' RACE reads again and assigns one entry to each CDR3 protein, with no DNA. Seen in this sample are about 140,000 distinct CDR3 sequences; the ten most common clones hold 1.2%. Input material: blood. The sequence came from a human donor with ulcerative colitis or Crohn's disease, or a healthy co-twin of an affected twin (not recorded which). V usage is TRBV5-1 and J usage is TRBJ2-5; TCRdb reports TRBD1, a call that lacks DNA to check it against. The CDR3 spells CASSPDPGETQYF.